This entry describes one TCR beta chain. Its antigen is unidentified. Germline CDR1 GTSNPN, CDR2 SVGIG (reference sequence). Trimming pared 4 bases from V and 4 bases from J, leaving 16 bases between. The CDR3 spans 14 residues. The data derive from a study of cytomegalovirus exposure and HLA in healthy donors. Findings and caveats of the study: Segments of the TCR beta V type were, in most cases, productive about 87% or about 30% of the time in an earlier analysis. A later analysis found that most CMV-associated TCR beta chains appeared HLA-restricted. Another analysis was done later, and it associated over 15,000 TCR beta sequences with HLA alleles at 0.05 false discovery rate.

In the PCR, 60 Vbeta and 13 Jbeta primers were used. Profiled with immunoSEQ multiplex PCR; TCRdb holds only in-frame clones, not every one. Of 150,000 to 200,000 clones listed, about 80% are singletons. The receptor was derived from a woman aged 40 to 55 in good health and CMV-seronegative. Sequenced sample: PBMCs. The chain carries TRBV30 and TRBJ1-2; TRBD1 is a possible D gene (5 bases). The CDR3 bases are TGTGCCTGGAACCAACAGGTTTCTGGCTATGGCTACACCTTC. As protein: CAWNQQVSGYGYTF.